This entry is about one T cell receptor beta chain. Its specificity is unknown. The source of the sample is a study of T cell responses to AZD1222 COVID-19 vaccine. This CDR3 contains 17 residues. Trimming took 5 bases from V and 6 from J; bases not matched to a gene: 9. CDR1 MNHEY and CDR2 SVGEGT come from the germline V gene. Study conclusions and caveats: Repertoires were collected only later (after the peak T cell response had occurred). Following two doses of AZD1222, Spike-specific TCR breadth and depth rose. Reportedly, close to half of spike-specific TCRs are directed against unmutated variant regions.

Analyses pooled second doses at about 4 or about 12 weeks. TCRdb's copy holds only in-frame clones and misses some; the assay was immunoSEQ multiplex PCR. Of roughly 120,000 clones listed, 75% to 90% were seen once; the top ten hold approximately 4.7%. This chain uses TRBV6-2 or TRBV6-3 with TRBJ2-2; 13 nucleotides match TRBD2. The sample was peripheral blood, taken 28 days after the second AZD1222 dose. This receptor was taken from an adult who received the AZD1222 COVID-19 vaccine. The CDR3 bases are TGTGCCAGCAGTACCGAGTGGACTAGCGGGGGTTCCGGGGAGCTGTTTTTT. Its protein product is CASSTEWTSGGSGELFF.